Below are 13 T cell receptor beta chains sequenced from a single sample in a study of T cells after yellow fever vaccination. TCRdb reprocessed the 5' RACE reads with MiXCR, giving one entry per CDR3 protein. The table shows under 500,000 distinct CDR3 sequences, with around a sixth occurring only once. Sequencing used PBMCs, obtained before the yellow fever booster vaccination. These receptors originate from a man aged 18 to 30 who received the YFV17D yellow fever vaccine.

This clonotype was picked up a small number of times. The CDR3 spells CAISERFSGTGTYNEQFF. The CDR3 DNA reads TGTGCCATCAGTGAGAGGTTCTCCGGGACAGGTACCTACAATGAGCAGTTCTTC. The genes are TRBV10-3 and TRBJ2-1; 8 bases match TRBD1. Germline lookup yields CDR1 ENHRY and CDR2 SYGVKD. J gave up 2 bases and V 2 bases, and 11 bases lay outside the gene matches. The CDR3 has 18 residues.

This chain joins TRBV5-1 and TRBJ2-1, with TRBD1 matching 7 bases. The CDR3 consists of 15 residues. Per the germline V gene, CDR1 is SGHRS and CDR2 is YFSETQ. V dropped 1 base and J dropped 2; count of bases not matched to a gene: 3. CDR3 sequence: CASSLRQGAYNEQFF. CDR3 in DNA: TGCGCCAGCAGCTTGAGGCAGGGGGCCTACAATGAGCAGTTCTTC.

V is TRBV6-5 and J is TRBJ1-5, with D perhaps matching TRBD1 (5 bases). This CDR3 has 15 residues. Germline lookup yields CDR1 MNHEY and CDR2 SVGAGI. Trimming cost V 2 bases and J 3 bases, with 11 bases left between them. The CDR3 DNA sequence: TGTGCCAGCAGTTACGGGGGGACTAACAATCAGCCCCAGCATTTT. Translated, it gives CASSYGGTNNQPQHF.

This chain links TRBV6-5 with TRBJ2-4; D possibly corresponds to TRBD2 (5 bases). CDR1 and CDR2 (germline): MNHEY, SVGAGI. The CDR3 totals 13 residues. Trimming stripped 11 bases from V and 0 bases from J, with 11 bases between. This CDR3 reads CACRGAAKNIQYF. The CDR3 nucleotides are TGTGCCTGCCGGGGTGCAGCCAAAAACATTCAGTACTTC.

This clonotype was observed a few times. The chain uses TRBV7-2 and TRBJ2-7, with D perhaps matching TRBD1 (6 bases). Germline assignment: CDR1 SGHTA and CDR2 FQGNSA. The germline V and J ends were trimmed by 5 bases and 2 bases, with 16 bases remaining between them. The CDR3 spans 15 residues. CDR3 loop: CASSLETGQTYEQYF. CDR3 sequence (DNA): TGTGCCAGCAGCCTAGAGACCGGACAGACCTACGAGCAGTACTTC. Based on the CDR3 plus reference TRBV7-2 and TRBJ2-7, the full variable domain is GAGVSQSPSNKVTEKGKDVELRCDPISGHTALYWYRQSLGQGLEFLIYFQGNSAPDKSGLPSDRFSAERTGGSVSTLTIQRTQQEDSAVYLCASSLETGQTYEQYFGPGTRLTVT.

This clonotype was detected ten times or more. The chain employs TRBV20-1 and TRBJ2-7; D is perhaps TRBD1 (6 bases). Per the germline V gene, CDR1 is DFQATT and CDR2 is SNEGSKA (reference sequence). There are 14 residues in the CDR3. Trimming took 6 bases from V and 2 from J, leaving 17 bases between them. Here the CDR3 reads CSASLPRGPYEQYF. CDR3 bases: TGCAGTGCCAGCCTGCCCAGGGGCCCCTACGAGCAGTACTTC.

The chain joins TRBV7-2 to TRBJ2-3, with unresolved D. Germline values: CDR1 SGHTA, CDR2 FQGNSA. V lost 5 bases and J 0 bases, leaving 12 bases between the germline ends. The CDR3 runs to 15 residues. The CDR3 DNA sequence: TGTGCCAGCAGCCCCGTATGGACCAGCACAGATACGCAGTATTTT. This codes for CASSPVWTSTDTQYF.

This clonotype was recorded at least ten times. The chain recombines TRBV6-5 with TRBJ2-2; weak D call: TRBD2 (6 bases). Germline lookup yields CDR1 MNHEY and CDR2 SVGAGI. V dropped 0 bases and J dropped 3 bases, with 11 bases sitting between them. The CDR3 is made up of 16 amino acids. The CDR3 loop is CASSYSGLYHTGELFF. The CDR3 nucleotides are TGTGCCAGCAGTTACTCAGGACTATACCACACCGGGGAGCTGTTTTTT.

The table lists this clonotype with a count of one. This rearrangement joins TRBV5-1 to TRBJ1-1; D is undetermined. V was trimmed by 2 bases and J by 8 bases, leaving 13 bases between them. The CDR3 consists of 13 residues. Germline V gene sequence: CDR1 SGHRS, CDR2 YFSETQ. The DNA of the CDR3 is TGCGCCAGCAGCTTCGTCGGAGCCTCGGAAGCTTTCTTT. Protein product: CASSFVGASEAFF.

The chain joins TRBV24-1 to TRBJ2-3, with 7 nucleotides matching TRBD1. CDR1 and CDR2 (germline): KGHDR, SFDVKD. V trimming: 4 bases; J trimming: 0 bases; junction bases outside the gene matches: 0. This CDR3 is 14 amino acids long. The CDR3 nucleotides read TGTGCCACCAGTGAACAGGGGAGCACAGATACGCAGTATTTT. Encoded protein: CATSEQGSTDTQYF.

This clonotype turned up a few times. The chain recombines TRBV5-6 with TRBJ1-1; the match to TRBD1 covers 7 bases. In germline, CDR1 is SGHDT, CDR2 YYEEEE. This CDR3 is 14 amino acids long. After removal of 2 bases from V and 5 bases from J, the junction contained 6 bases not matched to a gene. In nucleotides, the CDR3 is TGTGCCAGCAGCTTAGTTGACAGGGAGACTGAAGCTTTCTTT. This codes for CASSLVDRETEAFF.

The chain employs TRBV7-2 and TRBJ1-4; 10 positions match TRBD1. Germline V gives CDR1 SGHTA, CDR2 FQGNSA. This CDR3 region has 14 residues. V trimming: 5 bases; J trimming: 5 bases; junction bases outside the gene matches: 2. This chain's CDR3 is CASSTDRGNEKLFF. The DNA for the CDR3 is TGTGCCAGCAGCACGGACAGGGGGAATGAAAAACTGTTTTTT.

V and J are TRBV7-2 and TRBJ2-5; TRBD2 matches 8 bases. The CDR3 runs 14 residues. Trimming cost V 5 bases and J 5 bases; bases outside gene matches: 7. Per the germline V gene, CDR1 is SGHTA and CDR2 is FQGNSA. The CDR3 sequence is CASSPGTSEETQYF. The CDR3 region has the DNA TGTGCCAGCAGCCCCGGGACTAGTGAGGAGACCCAGTACTTC.